A selection of T cell receptor beta chains follows, all from one sample in a study of blood T cell repertoires in COVID-19. Method: immunoSEQ multiplex PCR; TCRdb's copy keeps in-frame clones and lacks some. The sample consists of 250,000 or so clones, more than 80% of them appearing once. The sample consisted of peripheral blood. The receptor source for this set is a woman aged 30 to 39 with active or convalescent COVID-19. Both conserved end residues are part of each CDR3. A D gene is named only where the DNA matches it firmly. Size tells how often a clone was seen (once, few, many) or the class of an expanded clone, and some rows leave it out.

j_call clone_size v_call d_call cdr3_nt cdr3_aa
TRBJ1-2 once TRBV6-5 TRBD1 TGTGCCAGCAGCCGGGACAGGGTACTCTATGGCTACACCTTC CASSRDRVLYGYTF
TRBJ1-4 . TRBV3-1/TRBV3-2 . TGTGCCAGCAGCCAAGAGGACCAGGGGCTTGCAACTAATGAAAAACTGTTTTTT CASSQEDQGLATNEKLFF
TRBJ2-7 . TRBV5-1 . TGCGCCAGCAGAGTGTCGGGGGATTCCTACGAGCAGTACTTC CASRVSGDSYEQYF
TRBJ2-5 . TRBV14 TRBD2 TGTGCCAGCAGCCAAGGAATAGCGGGGGGATTCCAAGAGACCCAGTACTTC CASSQGIAGGFQETQYF
TRBJ1-2 once TRBV5-6 TRBD1 TGTGCCAGCAGCTTCCGGGACAGGGGTGCTTATGGCTACACCTTC CASSFRDRGAYGYTF
TRBJ2-7 . TRBV6-1 . TGTGCCAGCAGTGAAGGACTACACTCCTACGAGCAGTACTTC CASSEGLHSYEQYF
TRBJ2-3 . TRBV15 . TGTGCCACCAGCAGAGATACTGCTAGCACAGATACGCAGTATTTT CATSRDTASTDTQYF
TRBJ1-2 . TRBV6-5 . TGTGCCGCGGGAGGGAGAAGCTATGGCTACACCTTC CAAGGRSYGYTF
TRBJ2-3 . TRBV5-1 . TGCGCCAGCAGCCTAGTACCCACCGCACAGGGAATTACAGATACGCAGTATTTT CASSLVPTAQGITDTQYF
TRBJ2-2 . TRBV9 . TGTGCCAGCAGCCCCCGGGACTCGAATACCGGGGAGCTGTTTTTT CASSPRDSNTGELFF
TRBJ1-1 . TRBV6-5 . TGTGCCAGCAGTTACAATTCAGGAAGGGGCACTGAAGCTTTCTTT CASSYNSGRGTEAFF
TRBJ1-2 . TRBV6-1 . TGTGCCAGCAGTGAAGCATTCGGGGTTCGTGCCTATGGCTACACCTTC CASSEAFGVRAYGYTF
TRBJ1-4 . TRBV5-1 TRBD1 TGCGCCAGCAGCTCCTGGGGGACAGCTAATGAAAAACTGTTTTTT CASSSWGTANEKLFF
TRBJ1-2 . TRBV6-5 . TGTGCCAGCAGGGAGCAGGGGAACTATGGCTACACCTTC CASREQGNYGYTF
TRBJ2-7 . TRBV3-1/TRBV3-2 TRBD1 TGTGCCAGCAGCCAAGTGAGGAGACAGGGGAACTACGAGCAGTACTTC CASSQVRRQGNYEQYF
TRBJ2-6 . TRBV10-1 . TGCGCCAGCAGTGAAGAGGCGTATCGACCCCACTCTGGGGCCAACGTCCTGACTTTC CASSEEAYRPHSGANVLTF
TRBJ1-3 . TRBV6-6 . TGTGCCAGCAGTTTATATACGGGCTCTGGAAACACCATATATTTT CASSLYTGSGNTIYF